The clone carrying this TCR beta chain was observed a few times. This sample stems from a study of patients and donors after allogeneic stem cell transplantation. TCRdb re-analysed the RT-PCR reads in MiXCR, keeping a single row per CDR3 protein. The sample consists of around 240,000 distinct CDR3 sequences, 13% to 15% of them appearing once. Germline V gene data show CDR1 as MNHEY and CDR2 as SMNVEV (reference sequence). The length of the CDR3 is 12 residues. V was trimmed by 6 bases and J by 4 bases, leaving 7 bases between them. The sequencing sample was made of blood, either unsorted or a sorted T cell fraction (not recorded which). The rearrangement joins TRBV27 to TRBJ2-1; tentatively, D is TRBD2 (5 bases). The clonotype comes from a human donor who was either an allogeneic HSCT recipient or a stem cell or donor lymphocyte infusion donor (not recorded which). It is not recorded whose cells these are; they may come from a transplant donor. The CDR3 nucleotides are TGTGCCAGCAGGGGAGAATACAATGAGCAGTTCTTC. Its protein is CASRGEYNEQFF.